Below, 31 T cell receptor beta chains from the same sample are listed, as sequenced in a study of yellow fever vaccine responses in identical twins. TCRdb reanalysed the RT-PCR reads using MiXCR and keeps one entry per CDR3 protein. This sample has more than 700 distinct CDR3 sequences, with approximately 80% found just once. Sequenced material: T cells from blood (PBMCs), unsorted or a sorted subset (not recorded which), taken before or after yellow fever vaccination (not recorded which). Receptors originate from a female donor who received the yellow fever vaccine.

This clonotype was counted between two and nine times. This chain connects TRBV6-1 to TRBJ1-1; no definite D call. CDR1 and CDR2 from the germline V gene are MNHNS and SASEGT. This CDR3 comprises 16 residues. Trimming pared 6 bases from V and 2 bases from J, leaving 19 bases between. In DNA, the CDR3 is TGTGCCAGCAGCCTACATGTGTGGGGTCCTAACACTGAAGCTTTCTTT. It yields the protein CASSLHVWGPNTEAFF.

The gene calls are TRBV10-1 and TRBJ1-5; D remains ambiguous. Germline-derived CDR1 and CDR2 are WNHNN and SYGVQD (reference sequence). This CDR3 has 14 residues. V was clipped by 0 bases and J by 5 bases, with 8 bases between them. CDR3 amino acids: CASSESRTDQPQHF. The CDR3 coding sequence is TGCGCCAGCAGTGAGTCCCGGACCGATCAGCCCCAGCATTTT.

The chain joins TRBV7-9 to TRBJ2-4; D possibly matches TRBD1 or TRBD2 (5 bases each). The CDR3 has 13 residues. Germline lookup yields CDR1 SEHNR and CDR2 FQNEAQ (reference sequence). V was shortened by 7 bases and J by 5 bases, with 12 bases between the two germline ends. The CDR3 sequence: CASMGDPENIQYF. For the CDR3, the DNA is TGTGCCAGCATGGGGGACCCAGAAAACATTCAGTACTTC.

The V call is TRBV7-9, the J call TRBJ1-5; no reliable D call. V gave up 3 bases and J gave up 1 base, with 4 bases separating them. There are 13 residues in the CDR3. CDR1 and CDR2 (germline): SEHNR, FQNEAQ (reference sequence). The CDR3 spells CASSFNSNQPQHF. The CDR3, as DNA: TGTGCCAGCAGCTTTAACAGCAATCAGCCCCAGCATTTT. The variable domain in full, with the rest retrieved from reference TRBV7-9 and TRBJ1-5, is DTGVSQNPRHKITKRGQNVTFRCDPISEHNRLYWYRQTLGQGPEFLTYFQNEAQLEKSRLLSDRFSAERPKGSFSTLEIQRTEQGDSAMYLCASSFNSNQPQHFGDGTRLSIL.

V usage is TRBV19 and J usage is TRBJ1-1; 10 bases align to TRBD1. V lost 10 bases and J lost 4; bases outside the gene matches: 6. CDR3 length: 13 residues. Germline V lookup: CDR1 LNHDA, CDR2 SQIVND (reference sequence). The CDR3 coding sequence is TGTGCCACAAGACAGGGGGCCGTCACTGAAGCTTTCTTT. This translates into CATRQGAVTEAFF. Drawing the rest from reference TRBV19 and TRBJ1-1, the complete variable domain is DGGITQSPKYLFRKEGQNVTLSCEQNLNHDAMYWYRQDPGQGLRLIYYSQIVNDFQKGDIAEGYSVSREKKESFPLTVTSAQKNPTAFYLCATRQGAVTEAFFGQGTRLTVV.

CDR3 region: CASTRTSGPNEQFF. As DNA, the CDR3 is TGTGCCAGCACACGGACTAGCGGACCCAATGAGCAGTTCTTC. The rearrangement joins TRBV6-1 to TRBJ2-1; 10 bases match TRBD2. J lost 6 bases, V lost 7 bases, and 6 bases had no gene match. Germline-derived CDR1 and CDR2 are MNHNS and SASEGT. The CDR3 has 14 amino acids.

The V gene is TRBV7-9, the J gene TRBJ2-1; 10 nucleotides agree with TRBD1. The CDR3 spans 15 residues. Germline V CDR1 and CDR2: SEHNR, FQNEAQ (reference sequence). V shed 7 bases and J 5 bases; nucleotides not matched to a gene: 8. The CDR3 DNA reads as TGTGCCAGCAAAACGGGGGGGACAGGGGACAATGAGCAGTTCTTC. This translates into CASKTGGTGDNEQFF.

CDR3 DNA sequence: TGTGCCAGCAGTGAATATGGGACCGGGGAGCTGTTTTTT. Translation: CASSEYGTGELFF. This chain joins TRBV25-1 and TRBJ2-2; D unclear. Trimming left V 0 bases short and J 5 bases short, with 4 bases between. From germline, CDR1 is MGHDK and CDR2 SYGVNS. The CDR3 runs to 13 residues.

The count of this clonotype is one. This chain uses TRBV24-1 with TRBJ2-1; D may be TRBD1 or TRBD2 (5 bases each). The CDR3 is 16 residues long. Trimming removed 2 bases at V and 7 bases at J, with 17 bases between. Germline V CDR1 and CDR2: KGHDR, SFDVKD. CDR3 bases: TGTGCCACCAGTGATTCCGCTACAGGCGGCGGGAATGAGCAGTTCTTC. It codes for CATSDSATGGGNEQFF.

CDR3 sequence: CATSRGSHQPQHF. The CDR3 DNA sequence: TGTGCCACCAGCAGAGGGTCACATCAGCCCCAGCATTTT. This sequence joins TRBV15 and TRBJ1-5, with D uncertain. Germline V lookup: CDR1 LNHNV, CDR2 YYDKDF (reference sequence). This CDR3 region has 13 residues. Trimming took 1 base from V and 5 from J, leaving 6 bases between them. The entire variable domain, with the rest obtained from reference TRBV15 and TRBJ1-5, is as follows: DAMVIQNPRYQVTQFGKPVTLSCSQTLNHNVMYWYQQKSSQAPKLLFHYYDKDFNNEADTPDNFQSRRPNTSFCFLDIRSPGLGDTAMYLCATSRGSHQPQHFGDGTRLSIL.

V is TRBV4-3 and J is TRBJ2-1, with TRBD1 as a possible D gene (5 bases). Germline V gene sequence: CDR1 LGHNA, CDR2 YSLEER. Trimming took off 0 bases at V and 5 bases at J, with 8 bases between the two ends. This CDR3 is built from 14 residues. CDR3 sequence (DNA): TGCGCCAGCAGCCAAGATGGGGCTCACAATGAGCAGTTCTTC. Translating it yields CASSQDGAHNEQFF.

This clonotype was seen a handful of times. The rearrangement uses TRBV11-1 and TRBJ2-1; 13 nucleotides line up with TRBD2. Germline CDR1 and CDR2: SGHAT and FQDESV (reference sequence). Trimming took 4 bases from V and 5 from J; bases not matched to a gene: 5. This CDR3 has 16 amino acids. The CDR3 DNA is TGTGCCAGCAGCTCACGGACTAGCGGGAGCGACAATGAGCAGTTCTTC. Its protein product is CASSSRTSGSDNEQFF.

The chain is built from TRBV4-1 and TRBJ1-5; the D is unclear. The CDR3 sequence is 15 residues long. Germline V gene data show CDR1 as MGHRA and CDR2 as YSYEKL. V was trimmed by 4 bases and J by 0 bases, leaving 10 bases between them. DNA of the CDR3: TGCGCCAGCAGCCTCCAAGACAATAGCAATCAGCCCCAGCATTTT. Amino acids: CASSLQDNSNQPQHF.

The chain combines TRBV20-1 with TRBJ2-1, with D maybe TRBD1 (6 bases). V was trimmed by 4 bases and J by 4 bases, leaving 14 bases between them. Germline V gene lookup returns CDR1 DFQATT and CDR2 SNEGSKA (reference sequence). This CDR3 region has 14 residues. The CDR3 is CSATRTAGYNEQFF. The CDR3, as DNA: TGCAGTGCTACCAGGACAGCCGGTTACAATGAGCAGTTCTTC.

The chain links TRBV15 to TRBJ2-3, with 12 nucleotides matching TRBD2. The germline CDR1 and CDR2 sequences are LNHNV and YYDKDF (reference sequence). This CDR3 contains 18 residues. Trimming at V came to 0 bases and at J to 3 bases, leaving 7 bases not matched to a gene. The CDR3: CATSRDTLAGGPTDTQYF. The CDR3 coding sequence is TGTGCCACCAGCAGAGATACGCTAGCGGGGGGGCCGACAGATACGCAGTATTTT.

This chain uses TRBV11-1 with TRBJ2-3, with 14 bases matching TRBD2. CDR1 is SGHAT, CDR2 FQDESV, per germline (reference sequence). Germline trimming cut 4 bases from V and 6 bases from J; bases unmatched to any gene: 6. CDR3 length: 16 amino acids. The CDR3 is CASSSRLAGGNDTQYF. The CDR3 DNA reads TGTGCCAGCAGCTCCCGACTAGCGGGGGGGAATGATACGCAGTATTTT.

The chain couples TRBV3-1 to TRBJ2-1; D gene uncertain. CDR1 and CDR2 from the germline V gene are LGHDT and YNNKEL (reference sequence). V was trimmed by 2 bases and J by 6 bases, leaving 8 bases between them. There are 13 residues in the CDR3. CDR3 DNA sequence: TGTGCCAGCAGCCAATTTATTAGCAATGAGCAGTTCTTC. Protein product: CASSQFISNEQFF.

The chain couples TRBV7-2 to TRBJ2-1; TRBD1 aligns across 7 bases. CDR1 and CDR2 (germline): SGHTA, FQGNSA. V was pared by 5 bases and J by 10 bases, with 11 bases of the junction left unmatched. This CDR3 is 14 amino acids long. The CDR3 DNA reads as TGTGCCAGCAGCCCCCGGGACAGAAGGTCGGAGCAGTTCTTC. Translated, it gives CASSPRDRRSEQFF.

The rearrangement uses TRBV5-1 and TRBJ2-7; 7 bases agree with TRBD1. Losses at the gene ends were 4 bases for V and 3 bases for J; bases not matched to a gene: 4. The germline gives CDR1 SGHRS, CDR2 YFSETQ. This CDR3 has 13 residues. For the CDR3, the DNA is TGCGCCAGCAGCGACGACAGGGTCTACGAGCAGTACTTC. As protein: CASSDDRVYEQYF.

In this sample, this clonotype turned up a few times. This chain joins TRBV7-6 and TRBJ1-5, with D maybe TRBD1 (6 bases). Germline loops: CDR1 SGHVS, CDR2 FNYEAQ. Trimming cost V 3 bases and J 6 bases, with 9 bases left between them. The CDR3 consists of 13 residues. The CDR3 loop reads CASSFGQTQPQHF. As DNA, the CDR3 is TGTGCCAGCAGCTTTGGACAGACTCAGCCCCAGCATTTT.

The chain uses TRBV30 and TRBJ1-5; perhaps TRBD1 as D (5 bases). This CDR3 comprises 13 residues. Trimming cost V 5 bases and J 5 bases, with 13 bases left between them. CDR1 and CDR2 from the germline V gene are GTSNPN and SVGIG (reference sequence). CDR3 bases: TGTGCCTGGTCAGGGACGCCCTATCAGCCCCAGCATTTT. Translated, it gives CAWSGTPYQPQHF.

The gene calls are TRBV24-1 and TRBJ1-5; D is uncertain. V was clipped by 10 bases and J by 2 bases, with 8 bases between them. This CDR3 is 12 amino acids long. CDR1 KGHDR and CDR2 SFDVKD come from the germline V gene. The CDR3: CATSGGNQPQHF. The CDR3 DNA sequence: TGTGCCACGTCTGGTGGCAATCAGCCCCAGCATTTT.

V gene TRBV7-6 combines with J gene TRBJ2-3; TRBD2 is a possible D gene (5 bases). The CDR3 contains 16 residues. V gave up 4 bases and J gave up 0 bases, with 14 bases separating them. Per germline, CDR1 SGHVS and CDR2 FNYEAQ. The CDR3 DNA follows: TGTGCCAGCAGCTGGCGGGCGGTAGAGAGCACAGATACGCAGTATTTT. Translation: CASSWRAVESTDTQYF.

To note about this clonotype: Mismatch with germline at one junction end may stem from a read error. The CDR3 reads CASSLNRGNEQFF. CDR3 DNA sequence: TGTGCTAGCAGCTTAAACAGGGGCAATGAGCAGTTCTTC. V is TRBV7-7 and J is TRBJ2-1; TRBD1 aligns across 7 bases. CDR1 is SSHAT and CDR2 is FNYEAQ in the germline V gene (reference sequence). The CDR3 is 13 residues long.

This sequence joins TRBV2 and TRBJ2-1; D is undetermined. The V gene's germline CDR1 is SNHLY and CDR2 FYNNEI. The CDR3 runs 14 residues. With 0 bases removed from V and 9 bases from J, the gap between germline ends came to 12 bases. DNA for the CDR3: TGTGCCAGCAGTGAAGCGTCTCCCGGAGTTGAGCAGTTCTTC. Translated: CASSEASPGVEQFF.

This clonotype is labeled hyperexpanded (1% or more). The chain employs TRBV12-3 or TRBV12-4 and TRBJ2-1; 8 bases agree with TRBD1. The CDR3 covers 17 residues. The junction had 9 bases not matched to a gene; V was cut back by 3 bases and J by 2 bases. Written as DNA, the CDR3 is TGTGCCAGCAGTTTTCGGACAGGGCCCCCGCCCTACAATGAGCAGTTCTTC. It translates to CASSFRTGPPPYNEQFF.

This clonotype was counted once. This chain joins TRBV5-1 and TRBJ2-1; D possibly corresponds to TRBD1 (5 bases). Between the trimmed V and J ends, which lost 0 bases and 4 bases, there was a span of 14 bases. The CDR3 loop spans 16 amino acids. Germline CDR1 and CDR2: SGHRS and YFSETQ. CDR3: CASSLDRLNSYNEQFF. The CDR3 coding sequence is TGCGCCAGCAGCTTGGACAGGTTGAACTCTTACAATGAGCAGTTCTTC.

This clonotype was seen once. The gene calls are TRBV11-1 and TRBJ2-3; 7 nucleotides line up with TRBD1. The length of the CDR3 is 16 residues. V trimming: 4 bases; J trimming: 5 bases; junction bases outside the gene matches: 12. Germline V gives CDR1 SGHAT, CDR2 FQDESV (reference sequence). The CDR3, as DNA: TGTGCCAGCAGCTCCACAAAGGGGGCTTATTTAGATACGCAGTATTTT. Translated: CASSSTKGAYLDTQYF.

The rearrangement joins TRBV15 to TRBJ1-1; TRBD1 matches 8 bases. The germline CDR1 and CDR2 sequences are LNHNV and YYDKDF (reference sequence). The length of the CDR3 is 14 residues. J was trimmed by 5 bases and V by 5 bases; bases with no gene match: 7. The CDR3 DNA follows: TGTGCCACCAGCGAAGGACAGGGAGGTACTGAAGCTTTCTTT. This translates into CATSEGQGGTEAFF.

The J gene is TRBJ1-6, the V gene TRBV11-1; TRBD1 might be the D (5 bases). CDR3 size: 17 residues. Deletions cut 5 bases from V and 7 bases from J, with 21 bases between. CDR1 is SGHAT, CDR2 FQDESV, per germline (reference sequence). The DNA for the CDR3 is TGTGCCAGCAGCCCGGGGGGAGTTGAGGGAACCAATTCACCCCTCCACTTT. Translated: CASSPGGVEGTNSPLHF.

The chain carries TRBV7-1 and TRBJ2-3; a possible D gene is TRBD2 (6 bases). TRBV7-1 is assigned to the ORF class and has an uncertain function. V dropped 3 bases and J dropped 6 bases, with 7 bases sitting between them. The CDR3 consists of 12 residues. The CDR3 DNA reads as TGTGCCAGCAGCTCGGACTACGATACGCAGTATTTT. Its translation is CASSSDYDTQYF.